Listed below are T cell receptor beta chains from one sample, sequenced in a study of blood T cell repertoires in COVID-19. Here immunoSEQ multiplex PCR was the method, and the copy in TCRdb shows in-frame clones only, minus some. The sample contains around 440,000 clones, 88% of which appear only once. The sequenced material came from peripheral blood. All receptors derive from a woman in her fifties or sixties with COVID-19, enrolled during active disease. Each CDR3 is given with its conserved first and last residue. D genes are given only for firm matches.

J,V,D,CDR3,DNA
TRBJ2-1,TRBV9,.,CASSVDGQYNEQFF,TGTGCCAGCAGCGTAGATGGACAGTACAATGAGCAGTTCTTC
TRBJ2-5,TRBV9,TRBD2,CASSVGAGGRETQYF,TGTGCCAGCAGCGTTGGAGCGGGGGGGAGAGAGACCCAGTACTTC
TRBJ1-2,TRBV4-1,TRBD1,CASSQTGGPYGYTF,TGCGCCAGCAGCCAAACAGGGGGGCCCTATGGCTACACCTTC
TRBJ2-2,TRBV5-5,.,CASSLNPWNSLTGELFF,TGTGCCAGCAGCTTGAATCCCTGGAATAGCCTTACCGGGGAGCTGTTTTTT
TRBJ2-1,TRBV7-4,TRBD2,CASSCQRGGRWDEQFF,TGTGCCAGCAGCTGCCAGCGGGGGGGCCGGTGGGATGAGCAGTTCTTC
TRBJ2-1,TRBV4-1,TRBD2,CASSHPGGGNEQFF,TGCGCCAGCAGCCACCCCGGGGGGGGCAATGAGCAGTTCTTC
TRBJ2-2,TRBV21-1,.,CASISRGGENCSGELFF,TGTGCCAGCATCTCGAGAGGAGGGGAAAATTGTTCCGGGGAGCTGTTTTTT
TRBJ2-3,TRBV5-5,.,CASSLAGVGDTQYF,TGTGCCAGCAGCTTGGCAGGGGTAGGGGATACGCAGTATTTT
TRBJ2-3,TRBV3-1/TRBV3-2,TRBD2,CASSRKPTGGGFTDTQYF,TGTGCCAGCAGCCGAAAGCCCACCGGGGGGGGATTCACAGATACGCAGTATTTT
TRBJ1-4,TRBV9,TRBD1,CASSPLDRASSNEKLFF,TGTGCCAGCAGCCCTTTGGACAGGGCCTCATCTAATGAAAAACTGTTTTTT
TRBJ2-3,TRBV6-2/TRBV6-3,.,CASSYGQDWTDTQYF,TGTGCCAGCAGTTATGGGCAGGATTGGACAGATACGCAGTATTTT
TRBJ1-3,TRBV5-4,.,CASTPDISGNTIYF,TGTGCCAGCACCCCCGACATATCTGGAAACACCATATATTTT
TRBJ2-1,TRBV6-5,TRBD1,CASRPPTGAYNEQFF,TGTGCCAGCAGGCCCCCGACAGGGGCGTACAATGAGCAGTTCTTC
TRBJ1-2,TRBV30,TRBD1,CAWKGQGVIYGYTF,TGTGCCTGGAAAGGGCAGGGGGTCATCTATGGCTACACCTTC
TRBJ1-4,TRBV7-9,TRBD1,CASSSQGAWEKLFF,TGTGCCAGCAGCTCACAGGGGGCTTGGGAAAAACTGTTTTTT